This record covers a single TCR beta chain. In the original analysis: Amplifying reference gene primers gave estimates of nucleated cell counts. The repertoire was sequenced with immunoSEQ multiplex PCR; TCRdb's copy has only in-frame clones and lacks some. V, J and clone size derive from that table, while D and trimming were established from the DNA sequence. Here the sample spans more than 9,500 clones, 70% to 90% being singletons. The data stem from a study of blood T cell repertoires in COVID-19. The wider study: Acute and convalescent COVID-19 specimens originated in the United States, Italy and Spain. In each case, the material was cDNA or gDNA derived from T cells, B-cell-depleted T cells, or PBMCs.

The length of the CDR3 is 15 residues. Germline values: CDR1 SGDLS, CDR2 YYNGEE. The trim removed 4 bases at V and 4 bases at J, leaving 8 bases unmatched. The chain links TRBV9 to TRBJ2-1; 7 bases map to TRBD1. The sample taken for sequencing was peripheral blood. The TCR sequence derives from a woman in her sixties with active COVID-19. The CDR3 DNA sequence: TGTGCCAGCAGCCTAGAGGGACAGAAATACAATGAGCAGTTCTTC. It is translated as CASSLEGQKYNEQFF.